The present T cell receptor beta chain was sequenced within a study of blood T cells in healthy people across ages. As for the study in general: Per two T cells, about one barcoded beta molecule was captured through template switching.

CDR3 size: 13 residues. In germline, CDR1 is DFQATT, CDR2 SNEGSKA (reference sequence). This clonotype was picked up a small number of times. Next came a second PCR, run for about 6 to 12 cycles, which used a sample-barcoded 5' primer along with a J-beta primer mix. TCRdb reprocessed the 5' RACE reads via MiXCR and lists one record per CDR3 protein. The data contain around 1,800,000 distinct CDR3 sequences, roughly two fifths of them singletons. The clonotype originates from a human donor in good health. The rearrangement uses TRBV20-1 and TRBJ2-5, with 9 positions matching TRBD2. With the DNA end fitting TRBJ2-7 better, the J assignment may be wrong. The sample comprised blood. CDR3 region: CSAEPGLAYEQYF. In nucleotides, the CDR3 is TGCAGTGCTGAACCGGGACTAGCTTACGAGCAGTACTTC.